The 5 T cell receptor beta chains in this list originate from one sample, sequenced in a study of CXCR3-negative and CXCR3-positive naive CD8 T cells. No antigen is known for these receptors. Each TRB cDNA library was prepared by 5' RACE (with UMI labels). From its re-call of the 5' RACE reads, TCRdb lists each CDR3 protein once, without DNA. The sample is made up of thousands of distinct CDR3 sequences, and the top ten hold about 1.2% of it. General observations from the study: Researchers report that CXCR3-positive naive cells carry more hydrophobic TRB CDR3s than CXCR3-negative naive cells.

Material for sequencing was naive CXCR3+ CD8+ T cells from blood. Subset meaning: CD45RO-CCR7+CD27+CD95- naive CD8+ T cells expressing CXCR3 (TNR3+). The receptors were gathered from a human donor in good health. Some clones in this sample may be carry-over from other donors' samples.

Judged by frequency, this clonotype is medium-sized. The J gene is TRBJ1-2, the V gene TRBV6-2 or TRBV6-3; TCRdb calls TRBD1, which cannot be checked without DNA. This CDR3 has 16 amino acids. Germline CDR1 reads MNHEY; CDR2 reads SVGEGT. CDR3 in amino acids: CASSSPTGREFGGYTF.

The CDR3 reads CASNFDRASYEQYF. The chain uses TRBV4-2 and TRBJ2-7. CDR1 and CDR2 (germline): LGHNA, YNFKEQ. The CDR3 covers 14 residues.

This clonotype registers medium-sized (0.01 to 0.1%) by frequency. The chain links TRBV27 to TRBJ2-7; TCRdb gives TRBD1 as the D gene, but with no DNA this cannot be confirmed. Germline loops: CDR1 MNHEY, CDR2 SMNVEV (reference sequence). CDR3 size: 15 residues. CDR3 sequence: CASRPTGFNSYEQYF.

The V and J genes are TRBV5-1 and TRBJ2-7; the D gene TCRdb calls, TRBD1, cannot be checked with no DNA. Germline CDR1 and CDR2: SGHRS and YFSETQ. This CDR3 has 14 residues. CDR3 sequence: CASSPGGSSYEQYF.

This rearrangement joins TRBV6-2 or TRBV6-3 to TRBJ2-7; lacking DNA, the TRBD2 call made by TCRdb goes unchecked. The germline CDR1 and CDR2 sequences are MNHEY and SVGEGT. This CDR3 contains 14 residues. CDR3 region: CASSHGPTVYEQYF.